Below are 18 T cell receptor beta chains sequenced from a single sample in a study of regulatory T cells in long-lasting Graves disease. To make TCR beta libraries, researchers used iRepertoire HTBI primers and Arm-PCR of CDR3 regions. TCRdb re-called the multiplex PCR reads with MiXCR, one entry per CDR3 protein. This sample carries a few hundred thousand distinct CDR3 sequences, 11% to 15% of them seen once, and the ten largest clones take roughly 18%. Time point denoted: newly diagnosed GD, antithyroid drugs for less than 3 months. Making the TCR library involved RNA that had been extracted from PBMCs. The same specimen was also included in a second study, on T cells in Graves' hyperthyroidism and ophthalmopathy.

Sequences were derived from peripheral blood mononuclear cells (PBMCs), sampled at new diagnosis, from a patient treated with antithyroid drugs. The origin of the receptors is a woman between 45 and 65 years old with Graves disease.

This clonotype has a count of ten or more. The chain couples TRBV7-8 to TRBJ2-3; 7 bases agree with TRBD1. Germline V gives CDR1 SGHVS, CDR2 FQNEAQ. Trimming took 1 base from V and 2 from J; bases not matched to a gene: 6. This CDR3 is built from 16 residues. The CDR3 protein is CASSLVQGRSTDTQYF. The DNA of the CDR3 is TGTGCCAGCAGCTTAGTACAGGGGCGCTCCACAGATACGCAGTATTTT. Drawing the rest from reference TRBV7-8 and TRBJ2-3, the complete variable domain is GAGVSQSPRYKVAKRGQDVALRCDPISGHVSLFWYQQALGQGPEFLTYFQNEAQLDKSGLPSDRFFAERPEGSVSTLKIQRTQQEDSAVYLCASSLVQGRSTDTQYFGPGTRLTVL.

In this sample, this clonotype turned up many times. The V gene is TRBV7-6, the J gene TRBJ1-5; D is undetermined. V lost 5 bases and J lost 1, with 12 bases in between. The CDR3 contains 15 residues. Germline CDR1 SGHVS, CDR2 FNYEAQ. The CDR3 DNA sequence: TGTGCCAGCAGCCTAGGGTCGACGAGCAATCAGCCCCAGCATTTT. Translated: CASSLGSTSNQPQHF.

This clonotype has a handful of counts. In DNA form, the CDR3 reads TGTGCCAGCAGCCAAGGGACTAGCGGGAGCTCCTACGAGCAGTACTTC. It translates to CASSQGTSGSSYEQYF. The rearrangement joins TRBV4-2 to TRBJ2-7; 13 bases are shared with TRBD2. This CDR3 has 16 residues. The germline V gene has CDR1 LGHNA and CDR2 YNFKEQ. The V segment lost 1 base and the J segment 0 bases; nucleotides outside the gene matches: 0.

This clonotype was observed a few times. The V call is TRBV30, the J call TRBJ2-7, with D unresolved. V lost 4 bases and J 0 bases, leaving 16 bases between the germline ends. The germline CDR1 and CDR2 sequences are GTSNPN and SVGIG (reference sequence). The CDR3 has 15 residues. CDR3 DNA sequence: TGTGCCTGGAACCCGCCTTTGGTCGGCTCCTACGAGCAGTACTTC. Translated, it gives CAWNPPLVGSYEQYF.

This clonotype was seen repeatedly, ten times or more. The chain uses TRBV9 and TRBJ1-5; TRBD1 matches at 10 bases. Per the germline V gene, CDR1 is SGDLS and CDR2 is YYNGEE. This CDR3 region has 14 residues. J gave up 4 bases and V 2 bases, and 0 bases lay outside the gene matches. Written as DNA, the CDR3 is TGTGCCAGCAGCGTGGGACAGGGGAATCAGCCCCAGCATTTT. Protein product: CASSVGQGNQPQHF.

In this sample, this clonotype turned up many times. The gene calls are TRBV18 and TRBJ2-3, with D possibly TRBD1 on 6 matching bases. Germline CDR1 reads KGHSH; CDR2 reads LQKENI. The length of the CDR3 is 15 residues. V was trimmed by 2 bases and J by 0 bases, leaving 9 bases between them. The CDR3 spells CASSPGQFSTDTQYF. The CDR3 region has the DNA TGTGCCAGCTCACCAGGACAGTTTAGCACAGATACGCAGTATTTT.

Many counts were recorded for this clonotype. The J gene is TRBJ2-7, the V gene TRBV2; D remains ambiguous. The V and J ends lost 0 bases and 13 bases respectively, with 16 bases between them. CDR1 and CDR2 (germline): SNHLY, FYNNEI. CDR3 size: 13 residues. CDR3 DNA: TGTGCCAGCAGTGAAGCGACAAGGCTTAGTCGCTACTTC. It specifies CASSEATRLSRYF.

This clonotype was observed a handful of times. The V gene is TRBV5-5, the J gene TRBJ2-7, with D unresolved. The CDR3 spans 13 residues. The V end lost 4 bases, the J end lost 4 bases, and 12 bases lay between the germline ends. The germline V gene has CDR1 SGHKS and CDR2 YYEKEE (reference sequence). The CDR3 loop reads CASSPWSGYEQYF. CDR3 DNA sequence: TGTGCCAGCAGCCCGTGGTCAGGTTACGAGCAGTACTTC.

This clonotype has just a few counts. An end of the junction differs from the germline gene, which may be a read error. This chain uses TRBV5-1 with TRBJ1-2; 9 bases line up with TRBD1. The CDR3 length is 15 residues. Germline V gives CDR1 SGHRS, CDR2 YFSETQ. As DNA, the CDR3 is TGTGCCAGCAGCGTAATGACAGGGGGGGGATATGGCTACACCTTC. It encodes CASSVMTGGGYGYTF.

The chain couples TRBV4-1 to TRBJ2-5; 9 bases align to TRBD2. The CDR3 is 15 amino acids. Germline CDR1 reads MGHRA; CDR2 reads YSYEKL. V gave up 4 bases and J gave up 5 bases; unmatched junction bases: 8. CDR3 amino acids: CASSPSGGQGETQYF. As DNA, the CDR3 is TGCGCCAGCAGCCCCAGCGGGGGGCAGGGGGAGACCCAGTACTTC.

This rearrangement joins TRBV28 to TRBJ2-1; 10 nucleotides agree with TRBD2. With 7 bases clipped from V and 9 bases from J, the junction kept 18 bases outside the gene matches. CDR1 and CDR2 from the germline V gene are MDHEN and SYDVKM. The CDR3 has 17 amino acids. The CDR3 sequence: CASTLPQGLAQRGEQFF. As DNA, the CDR3 is TGTGCCAGCACTCTTCCCCAGGGACTAGCGCAGCGGGGTGAGCAGTTCTTC. Based on the CDR3 plus reference TRBV28 and TRBJ2-1, the full variable domain is DVKVTQSSRYLVKRTGEKVFLECVQDMDHENMFWYRQDPGLGLRLIYFSYDVKMKEKGDIPEGYSVSREKKERFSLILESASTNQTSMYLCASTLPQGLAQRGEQFFGPGTRLTVL.

This clonotype was counted only a few times. The chain carries TRBV29-1 and TRBJ1-1, with D possibly TRBD1 on 5 matching bases. Trimming took off 5 bases at V and 8 bases at J, with 15 bases between the two ends. Germline CDR1 is SQVTM and CDR2 is ANQGSEA. This CDR3 has 12 residues. CDR3 sequence reads: CSVILGGGEAFF. CDR3 sequence (DNA): TGCAGCGTTATCCTCGGGGGAGGAGAAGCTTTCTTT.

This clonotype was seen many times. The chain carries TRBV6-5 and TRBJ2-3; 10 nucleotides line up with TRBD2. CDR3 length: 17 amino acids. Germline-derived CDR1 and CDR2 are MNHEY and SVGAGI. J was trimmed by 2 bases and V by 0 bases; bases with no gene match: 5. CDR3 DNA: TGTGCCAGCAGTTACTCAGCTAGCGGGAGCCACACAGATACGCAGTATTTT. Its protein is CASSYSASGSHTDTQYF.

This clonotype was recorded many times. The V gene is TRBV5-1, the J gene TRBJ2-1; perhaps D is TRBD1 or TRBD2 (6 bases each). The CDR3 contains 16 residues. V lost 5 bases to trimming and J lost 0 bases, with 15 bases between them. CDR1 and CDR2 (germline): SGHRS, YFSETQ. As DNA, the CDR3 is TGCGCCAGCAGAGATTTAGGGGGGAGCTCCTACAATGAGCAGTTCTTC. It yields the protein CASRDLGGSSYNEQFF.

This clonotype was counted ten times or more. The chain employs TRBV6-1 and TRBJ2-6; 11 positions match TRBD1. Germline values: CDR1 MNHNS, CDR2 SASEGT. Trimming removed 3 bases from V and 14 bases from J; junction bases left unmatched: 9. This CDR3 contains 15 residues. CDR3 region: CASSDPGTGGLFLTF. The CDR3 DNA sequence: TGTGCCAGCAGTGACCCCGGGACAGGGGGTCTGTTCCTGACTTTC.

This clonotype was seen more than once but under ten times. V usage is TRBV24-1 and J usage is TRBJ2-2, with D possibly TRBD2 on 6 matching bases. Deletions cut 6 bases from V and 1 base from J, with 11 bases between. Germline loops: CDR1 KGHDR, CDR2 SFDVKD. The CDR3 has 15 amino acids. CDR3 sequence: CATSSQGGNTGELFF. The CDR3 coding sequence is TGTGCCACCAGTTCCCAGGGAGGGAACACCGGGGAGCTGTTTTTT.

This clonotype was observed a handful of times. The rearrangement joins TRBV6-1 to TRBJ1-1, with D possibly being TRBD1 (6 bases). Germline V lookup: CDR1 MNHNS, CDR2 SASEGT. The CDR3 covers 15 residues. The V end lost 6 bases, the J end lost 5 bases, and 19 bases lay between the germline ends. CDR3 in amino acids: CASRYNRVFSTEAFF. CDR3 nucleotide sequence: TGTGCCAGCAGGTATAACAGGGTATTTTCAACTGAAGCTTTCTTT.

This chain uses TRBV28 with TRBJ2-7; 9 bases match TRBD2. Per the germline V gene, CDR1 is MDHEN and CDR2 is SYDVKM. This CDR3 is 16 amino acids long. V was clipped by 6 bases and J by 6 bases; unmatched bases: 15. CDR3 residues: CASSKGVASGMGEQYF. The CDR3 DNA is TGTGCCAGCAGCAAAGGGGTGGCTAGCGGGATGGGCGAGCAGTACTTC.